The 22 T cell receptor beta chains reported below all come from one sample, sequenced in a study of T cell responses to AZD1222 COVID-19 vaccine. Clones were read by immunoSEQ multiplex PCR, and TCRdb kept only the in-frame ones, dropping some. The profile shows about 140,000 clones, roughly 93% of them singletons. This material consisted of peripheral blood, taken 28 days after the second AZD1222 dose. These receptors were obtained from an adult who received the AZD1222 COVID-19 vaccine.

The V and J genes are TRBV5-6 and TRBJ2-7; no firm D call. Trimming removed 2 bases from V and 5 bases from J, with 5 bases in between. The CDR3 loop spans 11 amino acids. Germline V CDR1 and CDR2: SGHDT, YYEEEE. The CDR3 loop reads CASSLYNEQYF. DNA of the CDR3: TGTGCCAGCAGCTTATATAACGAGCAGTACTTC.

The chain is built from TRBV4-1 and TRBJ1-1; D may be TRBD1 (5 bases). CDR3 size: 15 residues. V lost 4 bases, J lost 4 bases, and 16 bases lay in between. Germline V CDR1 and CDR2: MGHRA, YSYEKL. The DNA of the CDR3 is TGCGCCAGCAGCCCGGGGGTCCTCTCTGGCACTGAAGCTTTCTTT. Amino acids: CASSPGVLSGTEAFF.

J is TRBJ2-1 and V is TRBV7-9, with D possibly being TRBD2 (6 bases). The CDR3 spans 18 residues. Germline CDR1 SEHNR, CDR2 FQNEAQ (reference sequence). V lost 7 bases, J lost 5 bases, and 27 bases lay in between. The CDR3 protein is CASTGGRRFVREDNEQFF. CDR3 in DNA: TGTGCCAGCACCGGGGGACGTCGGTTTGTACGAGAAGACAATGAGCAGTTCTTC.

J is TRBJ1-3 and V is TRBV7-9; D is unresolved. The CDR3 consists of 16 residues. CDR1 and CDR2 (germline): SEHNR, FQNEAQ (reference sequence). Trimming removed 1 base from V and 2 bases from J, with 12 bases in between. In nucleotides, the CDR3 is TGTGCCAGCAGCTTAGGGCCAGGCTCCCCTGGAAACACCATATATTTT. Encoded protein: CASSLGPGSPGNTIYF.

This clone was observed once. J is TRBJ2-1 and V is TRBV19, with 13 bases lining up with TRBD2. This CDR3 is 17 amino acids long. After removal of 4 bases from V and 4 bases from J, the junction contained 7 bases not matched to a gene. From germline, CDR1 is LNHDA and CDR2 SQIVND (reference sequence). CDR3 sequence reads: CASSRTTSGGLYNEQFF. CDR3 sequence (DNA): TGTGCCAGTAGTAGGACGACTAGCGGGGGGCTATACAATGAGCAGTTCTTC.

The CDR3 sequence is CASSGVSQTQPQHF. CDR3 coding DNA: TGTGCCAGCAGTGGTGTCAGTCAAACCCAGCCCCAGCATTTT. V is TRBV2 and J is TRBJ1-5; D is undetermined. Trimming stripped 4 bases from V and 7 bases from J, with 14 bases between. CDR1 and CDR2 (germline): SNHLY, FYNNEI. The CDR3 runs to 14 residues.

This clone has more than one count but fewer than ten. V gene TRBV5-5 combines with J gene TRBJ2-2; 8 nucleotides match TRBD1. The length of the CDR3 is 14 residues. Germline loops: CDR1 SGHKS, CDR2 YYEKEE (reference sequence). The V gene end was trimmed by 7 bases and the J gene end by 7 bases; junction bases not matched to a gene: 9. This chain's CDR3 is CASGGQGAYGELFF. Here the CDR3 DNA reads TGTGCCAGCGGCGGGCAGGGGGCGTACGGGGAGCTGTTTTTT. The whole variable domain, filled in from reference TRBV5-5 and TRBJ2-2, reads DAGVTQSPTHLIKTRGQQVTLRCSPISGHKSVSWYQQVLGQGPQFIFQYYEKEERGRGNFPDRFSARQFPNYSSELNVNALLLGDSALYLCASGGQGAYGELFFGEGSRLTVL.

The chain employs TRBV6-2 or TRBV6-3 and TRBJ2-1; D is possibly TRBD1 (6 bases). Trimming cost V 4 bases and J 10 bases, with 20 bases left between them. The CDR3 consists of 15 residues. Germline lookup yields CDR1 MNHEY and CDR2 SVGEGT. The CDR3 reads CASSSTGTLFGEQFF. CDR3 sequence (DNA): TGTGCCAGCAGTTCCACCGGGACACTGTTCGGGGAGCAGTTCTTC.

The chain combines TRBV30 with TRBJ1-1, with 7 bases identical to TRBD1. The CDR3 has 14 residues. The V gene's germline CDR1 is GTSNPN and CDR2 SVGIG (reference sequence). V gave up 3 bases and J gave up 4 bases; unmatched junction bases: 8. The CDR3 region has the DNA TGTGCCTGGAGCTTCGACAGGGTATTCACTGAAGCTTTCTTT. Amino acid sequence: CAWSFDRVFTEAFF.

The chain combines TRBV7-2 with TRBJ2-1; no firm D call. The CDR3 length is 13 residues. V lost 3 bases to trimming and J lost 10 bases, with 13 bases between them. From germline, CDR1 is SGHTA and CDR2 FQGNSA. The CDR3 DNA reads TGTGCCAGCAGCTTGCAACGGACCCAGGAGCAGTTCTTC. Amino acid sequence: CASSLQRTQEQFF. Variable domain in full (rest from reference TRBV7-2 and TRBJ2-1): GAGVSQSPSNKVTEKGKDVELRCDPISGHTALYWYRQSLGQGLEFLIYFQGNSAPDKSGLPSDRFSAERTGGSVSTLTIQRTQQEDSAVYLCASSLQRTQEQFFGPGTRLTVL.

The count of this clone is one. V usage is TRBV7-2 and J usage is TRBJ1-5; D gene ambiguous. V was shortened by 1 base and J by 7 bases, with 14 bases between the two germline ends. CDR3 size: 15 residues. The germline V gene encodes CDR1 SGHTA and CDR2 FQGNSA. CDR3 sequence: CASSLDSGPGQPQHF. DNA for the CDR3: TGTGCCAGCAGCTTAGATTCAGGACCTGGACAGCCCCAGCATTTT.

This chain connects TRBV6-5 to TRBJ1-1; possible D gene TRBD1, 5 bases. The CDR3 covers 13 residues. The V and J ends lost 7 bases and 0 bases respectively, with 9 bases between them. The germline CDR1 and CDR2 sequences are MNHEY and SVGAGI. Written as DNA, the CDR3 is TGTGCCAGCACTAGGGGAATGAACACTGAAGCTTTCTTT. Translating it yields CASTRGMNTEAFF.

V usage is TRBV5-1 and J usage is TRBJ2-7, with TRBD1 as a possible D gene (5 bases). The CDR3 spans 14 residues. From germline, CDR1 is SGHRS and CDR2 YFSETQ. With 0 bases removed from V and 6 bases from J, the gap between germline ends came to 13 bases. CDR3 sequence (DNA): TGCGCCAGCAGCTTGGTCCAGGGTGTAGGCGAGCAGTACTTC. Protein: CASSLVQGVGEQYF.

The gene calls are TRBV3-1 (or the pseudogene TRBV3-2) and TRBJ2-7; no definite D call. This CDR3 region has 15 residues. V dropped 0 bases and J dropped 5 bases, with 14 bases sitting between them. The germline gives CDR1 LGHDT, CDR2 YNNKEL (reference sequence). CDR3 in amino acids: CASSQDTVTLHEQYF. CDR3 nucleotides: TGTGCCAGCAGCCAAGATACAGTCACCTTGCACGAGCAGTACTTC.

CDR3 amino acids: CASSLDGGGGSDTQYF. CDR3 sequence (DNA): TGTGCCAGCAGCTTAGATGGGGGCGGGGGATCAGATACGCAGTATTTT. The gene calls are TRBV11-3 and TRBJ2-3; D is perhaps TRBD2 (7 bases). Germline V CDR1 and CDR2: SGHNT, YENEEA. The V end lost 0 bases, the J end lost 4 bases, and 14 bases lay between the germline ends. The CDR3 length is 16 residues.

In DNA form, the CDR3 reads TGTGCCAGCAGCTTAGGACTGCGTCGGAATGGCTACACCTTC. Its protein product is CASSLGLRRNGYTF. The chain combines TRBV7-9 with TRBJ1-2; D is uncertain. This CDR3 region has 14 residues. V was clipped by 1 base and J by 6 bases, with 12 bases between them. CDR1 SEHNR and CDR2 FQNEAQ come from the germline V gene (reference sequence).

The table lists this clone with a count of one. This CDR3 is CASSTPPGGHKLFF. The CDR3, as DNA: TGTGCCAGCAGTACCCCCCCAGGAGGCCATAAACTGTTTTTT. The chain links TRBV6-2 or TRBV6-3 to TRBJ1-4; D not resolved. CDR1 is MNHEY and CDR2 is SVGEGT in the germline V gene. V gave up 5 bases and J gave up 11 bases, with 18 bases separating them. CDR3 length equals 14 residues.

This chain uses TRBV6-5 with TRBJ1-2; weak D call: TRBD1 (5 bases). This CDR3 contains 14 residues. Looked up from germline, CDR1 is MNHEY and CDR2 is SVGAGI. Trimming pared 0 bases from V and 6 bases from J, leaving 11 bases between. The DNA for the CDR3 is TGTGCCAGCAGTTACTCGATGGTAGGGGATGGCTACACCTTC. This encodes CASSYSMVGDGYTF.

This chain uses TRBV19 with TRBJ1-1; D call uncertain. The CDR3 is 16 amino acids. The germline gives CDR1 LNHDA, CDR2 SQIVND (reference sequence). Between the trimmed V and J ends, which lost 5 bases and 3 bases, there was a span of 19 bases. The CDR3 here is CASSVGSVVLHTEAFF. In DNA, the CDR3 is TGTGCCAGTAGTGTGGGAAGCGTAGTTTTGCACACTGAAGCTTTCTTT. The variable domain in full, with the rest retrieved from reference TRBV19 and TRBJ1-1, is DGGITQSPKYLFRKEGQNVTLSCEQNLNHDAMYWYRQDPGQGLRLIYYSQIVNDFQKGDIAEGYSVSREKKESFPLTVTSAQKNPTAFYLCASSVGSVVLHTEAFFGQGTRLTVV.

V usage is TRBV5-1 and J usage is TRBJ1-1; 7 bases are a match to TRBD1. V was clipped by 1 base and J by 1 base; unmatched bases: 1. Germline V lookup: CDR1 SGHRS, CDR2 YFSETQ. The CDR3 consists of 14 residues. The CDR3 protein is CASSLTGENTEAFF. CDR3 coding DNA: TGCGCCAGCAGCTTGACAGGGGAGAACACTGAAGCTTTCTTT.

CDR3 in amino acids: CASRSTSGANEQFF. CDR3 bases: TGTGCCAGCAGGAGTACTAGTGGCGCCAATGAGCAGTTCTTC. The chain links TRBV2 to TRBJ2-1, with D maybe TRBD2 (5 bases). V was shortened by 6 bases and J by 6 bases, with 15 bases between the two germline ends. The CDR3 consists of 14 residues. Germline lookup yields CDR1 SNHLY and CDR2 FYNNEI.

The chain links TRBV24-1 to TRBJ2-7; perhaps D is TRBD1 or TRBD2 (5 bases each). CDR3 length: 13 residues. Between the trimmed V and J ends, which lost 3 bases and 3 bases, there was a span of 8 bases. Per germline, CDR1 KGHDR and CDR2 SFDVKD. Here the CDR3 reads CATSDGGIYEQYF. The CDR3 DNA reads as TGTGCCACCAGTGATGGGGGAATCTACGAGCAGTACTTC.